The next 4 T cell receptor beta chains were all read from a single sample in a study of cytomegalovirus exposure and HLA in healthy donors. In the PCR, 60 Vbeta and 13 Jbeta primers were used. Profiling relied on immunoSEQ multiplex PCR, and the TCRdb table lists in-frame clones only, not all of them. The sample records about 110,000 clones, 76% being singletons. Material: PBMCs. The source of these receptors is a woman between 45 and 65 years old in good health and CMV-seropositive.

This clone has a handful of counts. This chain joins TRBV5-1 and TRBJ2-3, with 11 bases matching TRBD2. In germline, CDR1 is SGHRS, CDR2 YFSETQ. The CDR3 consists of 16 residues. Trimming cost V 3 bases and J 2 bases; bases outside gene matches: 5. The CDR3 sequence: CASSSLAGGSTDTQYF. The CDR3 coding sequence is TGCGCCAGCAGCTCCTTAGCGGGGGGGTCCACAGATACGCAGTATTTT. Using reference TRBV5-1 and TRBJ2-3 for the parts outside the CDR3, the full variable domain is KAGVTQTPRYLIKTRGQQVTLSCSPISGHRSVSWYQQTPGQGLQFLFEYFSETQRNKGNFPGRFSGRQFSNSRSEMNVSTLELGDSALYLCASSSLAGGSTDTQYFGPGTRLTVL.

CDR3 region: CASSLSANYGYTF. The CDR3 nucleotides read TGCGCCAGCAGCTTGAGCGCTAACTATGGCTACACCTTC. The V call is TRBV5-1, the J call TRBJ1-2, with D uncertain. This CDR3 is built from 13 residues. Germline V gene sequence: CDR1 SGHRS, CDR2 YFSETQ. Trimming removed 1 base at V and 0 bases at J, with 4 bases between.

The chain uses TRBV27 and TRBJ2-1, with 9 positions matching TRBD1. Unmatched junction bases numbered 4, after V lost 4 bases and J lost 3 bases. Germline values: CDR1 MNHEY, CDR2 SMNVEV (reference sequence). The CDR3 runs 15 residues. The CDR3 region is CASSSGTGNYNEQFF. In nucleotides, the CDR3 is TGTGCCAGCAGTTCCGGGACAGGGAACTACAATGAGCAGTTCTTC.

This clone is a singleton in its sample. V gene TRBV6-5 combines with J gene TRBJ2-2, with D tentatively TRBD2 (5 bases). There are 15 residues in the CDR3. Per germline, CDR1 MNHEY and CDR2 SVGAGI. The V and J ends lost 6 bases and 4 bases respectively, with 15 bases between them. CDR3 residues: CASSPRRTSTGELFF. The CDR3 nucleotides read TGTGCCAGCAGCCCCAGGCGGACTTCCACCGGGGAGCTGTTTTTT.